A single sample is the source of the 20 T cell receptor beta chains below, sequenced in a study of metastatic and nonmetastatic thyroid tumors. TCRdb re-called the PCR reads through MiXCR. The table has approximately 20,000 clones, roughly an eighth seen once. Treatment of any kind had been given to no patient before thyroid surgery. Source material: blood. Receptor source: a male donor with papillary thyroid cancer or a benign thyroid nodule (not recorded which). Some clones in this sample may be carry-over from other donors' samples.

This clone was seen many times. The chain couples TRBV10-1 to TRBJ2-5; perhaps TRBD2 as D (6 bases). Germline loops: CDR1 WNHNN, CDR2 SYGVQD (reference sequence). The CDR3 length is 13 residues. The V and J ends lost 5 bases and 3 bases respectively, with 10 bases between them. The CDR3 loop is CASSRGNEETQYF. CDR3 coding DNA: TGCGCCAGCAGTCGCGGGAATGAAGAGACCCAGTACTTC.

By sample fraction, this clone is medium-sized. This chain joins TRBV12-3 or TRBV12-4 and TRBJ2-7; D might be TRBD1 (6 bases). Trimming took off 3 bases at V and 12 bases at J, with 21 bases between the two ends. CDR3 length equals 14 residues. The CDR3, as DNA: TGTGCCAGCAGTTTCCCGGGACAAGAAGGAAGGAGGTACTTC. Residues: CASSFPGQEGRRYF.

This clone was seen at least ten times. The V and J genes are TRBV9 and TRBJ2-1; 14 bases agree with TRBD2. The germline V gene encodes CDR1 SGDLS and CDR2 YYNGEE. With V trimmed by 4 bases and J by 7 bases, 13 bases remained unmatched. There are 18 residues in the CDR3. The CDR3 is CASSLLGTSGREKNEQFF. CDR3 nucleotides: TGTGCCAGCAGCCTCCTCGGGACTAGCGGGAGAGAAAAGAATGAGCAGTTCTTC.

This clone is classed as medium-sized. The gene calls are TRBV5-1 and TRBJ2-7; 8 bases line up with TRBD2. The germline V gene encodes CDR1 SGHRS and CDR2 YFSETQ. CDR3 length: 15 amino acids. Trimming cost V 4 bases and J 2 bases; bases outside gene matches: 8. CDR3 sequence (DNA): TGCGCCAGCAGCGTAACAAGCGGGGGTGCCTACGAGCAGTACTTC. It codes for CASSVTSGGAYEQYF. The full variable domain, with the rest looked up from reference TRBV5-1 and TRBJ2-7, is KAGVTQTPRYLIKTRGQQVTLSCSPISGHRSVSWYQQTPGQGLQFLFEYFSETQRNKGNFPGRFSGRQFSNSRSEMNVSTLELGDSALYLCASSVTSGGAYEQYFGPGTRLTVT.

This clone is categorized as medium-sized. The gene calls are TRBV28 and TRBJ2-7; TRBD1 matches at 12 bases. Germline V gene lookup returns CDR1 MDHEN and CDR2 SYDVKM. The CDR3 length is 17 residues. V was clipped by 5 bases and J by 5 bases; unmatched bases: 13. For the CDR3, the DNA is TGTGCCAGCAGTGGGTCACCGGGACAGGGGGCTTTTCACGAGCAGTACTTC. This gives the protein CASSGSPGQGAFHEQYF.

This clone was picked up many times. The chain has TRBV19 and TRBJ2-7; D not resolved. Trimming removed 4 bases at V and 0 bases at J, with 4 bases between. Germline loops: CDR1 LNHDA, CDR2 SQIVND (reference sequence). The CDR3 is 12 residues long. CDR3 region: CASSRDSYEQYF. CDR3 coding DNA: TGTGCCAGTAGTAGGGACTCCTACGAGCAGTACTTC.

At least ten counts were recorded for this clone. One end of the junction fails to match germline, which may point to a read error. The chain uses TRBV7-2 and TRBJ2-1, with TRBD2 matching 10 bases. CDR1 and CDR2 from the germline V gene are SGHTA and FQGNSA. The CDR3 covers 16 residues. Written as DNA, the CDR3 is TGTGCCAGCAGTTTAGCGGGGGGCGGGACCTACAATGAGCAGTTCTTC. Protein sequence: CASSLAGGGTYNEQFF. Drawing the rest from reference TRBV7-2 and TRBJ2-1, the complete variable domain is GAGVSQSPSNKVTEKGKDVELRCDPISGHTALYWYRQSLGQGLEFLIYFQGNSAPDKSGLPSDRFSAERTGGSVSTLTIQRTQQEDSAVYLCASSLAGGGTYNEQFFGPGTRLTVL.

This clone showed up many times. Here the CDR3 DNA reads TGCAGTGCTATCCTGCAAGAGACCCAGTACTTC. Translated, it gives CSAILQETQYF. V gene TRBV20-1 combines with J gene TRBJ2-5; D gene ambiguous. The length of the CDR3 is 11 residues. Germline CDR1 and CDR2: DFQATT and SNEGSKA (reference sequence). V dropped 4 bases and J dropped 2 bases, with 5 bases sitting between them.

This clone was observed at least ten times. This sequence joins TRBV9 and TRBJ2-3, with D unclear. The CDR3 length is 14 residues. CDR1 is SGDLS, CDR2 YYNGEE, per germline. Trimming took 3 bases from V and 1 from J, leaving 9 bases between them. The CDR3 loop reads CASSEKPRTDTQYF. CDR3 sequence (DNA): TGTGCCAGCAGCGAAAAGCCTCGCACAGATACGCAGTATTTT. The full variable domain, in which reference TRBV9 and TRBJ2-3 provide the parts outside the CDR3, is DSGVTQTPKHLITATGQRVTLRCSPRSGDLSVYWYQQSLDQGLQFLIQYYNGEERAKGNILERFSAQQFPDLHSELNLSSLELGDSALYFCASSEKPRTDTQYFGPGTRLTVL.

This sequence joins TRBV27 and TRBJ2-4; D not resolved. V was pared by 5 bases and J by 7 bases, with 12 bases between. CDR1 and CDR2 from the germline V gene are MNHEY and SMNVEV (reference sequence). The CDR3 covers 13 residues. The DNA of the CDR3 is TGTGCCAGCAGTGTAAGCGAACGGAACATTCAGTACTTC. Residues: CASSVSERNIQYF.

This clone was counted at least ten times. The chain combines TRBV4-2 with TRBJ2-7; 10 bases align to TRBD2. The germline CDR1 and CDR2 sequences are LGHNA and YNFKEQ. Unmatched junction bases numbered 6, after V lost 0 bases and J lost 7 bases. CDR3 size: 15 residues. Here the CDR3 reads CASSQEAGGPSEQYF. CDR3 in DNA: TGTGCCAGCAGCCAAGAAGCGGGAGGGCCAAGTGAGCAGTACTTC.

This clone was seen only a few times. The chain links TRBV6-2 or TRBV6-3 to TRBJ2-2; D gene uncertain. Deletions cut 0 bases from V and 2 bases from J, with 4 bases between. Germline V gene sequence: CDR1 MNHEY, CDR2 SVGEGT. The CDR3 spans 14 residues. The CDR3 protein is CASSYSPNTGELFF. In DNA, the CDR3 is TGTGCCAGCAGTTACTCCCCAAACACCGGGGAGCTGTTTTTT.

The chain carries TRBV12-3 or TRBV12-4 and TRBJ2-7; the match to TRBD2 covers 9 bases. There are 15 residues in the CDR3. V was clipped by 6 bases and J by 3 bases; unmatched bases: 9. The CDR3 reads CASSQTASGVYEQYF. CDR3 sequence (DNA): TGTGCCAGCAGCCAGACCGCTAGCGGGGTCTACGAGCAGTACTTC.

This clone was recorded a few times. The CDR3 DNA sequence: TGTGCCAGCAGATTCCGACAGGGGAATCTTGGCTACACCTTC. Protein product: CASRFRQGNLGYTF. The chain couples TRBV6-1 to TRBJ1-2; 8 nucleotides line up with TRBD1. V shed 6 bases, J shed 7 bases, and the junction held 10 bases outside the gene matches. Germline V gene sequence: CDR1 MNHNS, CDR2 SASEGT. The CDR3 has 14 amino acids.

This clone appeared many times. This chain joins TRBV3-1 and TRBJ1-1; D remains ambiguous. The CDR3 totals 16 residues. Trimming removed 1 base at V and 4 bases at J, with 16 bases between. CDR1 and CDR2 (germline): LGHDT, YNNKEL (reference sequence). The CDR3 DNA reads as TGTGCCAGCAGCCAAGTAAATCGAGGGAGAGGCACTGAAGCTTTCTTT. Translating it yields CASSQVNRGRGTEAFF.

This clone was seen many times. The chain employs TRBV29-1 and TRBJ2-5; 8 bases map to TRBD2. The V segment lost 6 bases and the J segment 4 bases; nucleotides outside the gene matches: 7. Germline V gene lookup returns CDR1 SQVTM and CDR2 ANQGSEA. The CDR3 runs to 13 residues. CDR3 nucleotide sequence: TGCAGCGTAGACGGGAGGGAAGGAGAGACCCAGTACTTC. It specifies CSVDGREGETQYF.

This clone is medium-sized by share. J is TRBJ2-2 and V is TRBV28; D is ambiguous. The CDR3 length is 15 residues. The germline V gene encodes CDR1 MDHEN and CDR2 SYDVKM. The V gene lost 5 bases and the J gene lost 0 bases, with 10 bases spanning the gap. In DNA form, the CDR3 reads TGTGCCAGCAGTCCCAGACGGACGAACACCGGGGAGCTGTTTTTT. This codes for CASSPRRTNTGELFF.

There are many counts of this clone. J is TRBJ2-5 and V is TRBV18; D assignment may be TRBD1 or TRBD2 (5 bases each). Between the trimmed V and J ends, which lost 4 bases and 3 bases, there was a span of 9 bases. Germline V gene data show CDR1 as KGHSH and CDR2 as LQKENI. The CDR3 extends over 13 amino acids. In nucleotides, the CDR3 is TGTGCCAGCTCACGGGGGACGGAAGAGACCCAGTACTTC. Protein product: CASSRGTEETQYF.

This chain connects TRBV20-1 to TRBJ2-1; no firm D call. Germline CDR1 and CDR2: DFQATT and SNEGSKA (reference sequence). This CDR3 contains 15 residues. The V gene lost 0 bases and the J gene lost 4 bases, with 13 bases spanning the gap. Here the CDR3 reads CSAREQDLGYNEQFF. The CDR3, as DNA: TGCAGTGCTAGAGAACAAGACCTGGGTTACAATGAGCAGTTCTTC.

This clone is a singleton in its sample. The chain couples TRBV5-8 to TRBJ2-6; 7 nucleotides line up with TRBD1. CDR1 and CDR2 from the germline V gene are SGHTS and YDEGEE. The J segment lost 4 bases and the V segment lost 9 bases, leaving 13 bases of the junction unmatched. There are 16 residues in the CDR3. Here the CDR3 DNA reads TGTGCCACCACCCTGACAGGGACGTTGGGGGCCAACGTCCTGACTTTC. As protein: CATTLTGTLGANVLTF.